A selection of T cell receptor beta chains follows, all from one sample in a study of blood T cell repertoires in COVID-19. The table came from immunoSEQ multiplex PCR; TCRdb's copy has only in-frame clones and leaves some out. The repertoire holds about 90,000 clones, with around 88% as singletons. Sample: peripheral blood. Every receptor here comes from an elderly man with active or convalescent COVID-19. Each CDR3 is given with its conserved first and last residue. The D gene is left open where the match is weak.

DNA: TGCGCCAGCAAGGAATCGACAGGGGAGTATGGCTACACCTTC
CDR3: CASKESTGEYGYTF
V: TRBV10-1
D: TRBD1
J: TRBJ1-2

DNA: TGTGCCATCAGTGTTACGGGACTTAACAATGAGCAGTTCTTC
CDR3: CAISVTGLNNEQFF
V: TRBV10-3
D: -
J: TRBJ2-1

DNA: TGTGCCAGCAGCTTTAGGCTAGCGGGAGGGCCAGGGGAGCAGTTCTTC
CDR3: CASSFRLAGGPGEQFF
V: TRBV7-9
D: TRBD2
J: TRBJ2-1

DNA: TGTGCCAGCAGTTCCGGGACTAGCGGATACAATGAGCAGTTCTTC
CDR3: CASSSGTSGYNEQFF
V: TRBV6-2/TRBV6-3
D: TRBD2
J: TRBJ2-1

DNA: TGTGCCAGCAGCTTGATCCTAGCGGGAGGTCTTGGCACAGATACGCAGTATTTT
CDR3: CASSLILAGGLGTDTQYF
V: TRBV5-4
D: TRBD2
J: TRBJ2-3

DNA: TGTGCCAGCAGTCCGGCGGGAGGGAATGAGCAGTTCTTC
CDR3: CASSPAGGNEQFF
V: TRBV27
D: TRBD2
J: TRBJ2-1

DNA: TGTGCCAGCAGTTACTCCCGGGACTCCGACACCGGGGAGCTGTTTTTT
CDR3: CASSYSRDSDTGELFF
V: TRBV6-2/TRBV6-3
D: -
J: TRBJ2-2

DNA: TGTGCCAGCAGCGTAGCTCCAGGACAGGGGGCTGTCGGGGAGCTGTTTTTT
CDR3: CASSVAPGQGAVGELFF
V: TRBV9
D: TRBD1
J: TRBJ2-2

DNA: TGTGCCAGCAGCTTAATCTCCGGGACACCCTACGAGCAGTACTTC
CDR3: CASSLISGTPYEQYF
V: TRBV7-2
D: -
J: TRBJ2-7

DNA: TGTGCCAGCATCCGAGTTGTCCGGGACAGGGCCTATGGCTACACCTTC
CDR3: CASIRVVRDRAYGYTF
V: TRBV28
D: TRBD1
J: TRBJ1-2

DNA: TGTGCCAGCTCACCACCCGGACAGGGGCGCGCCTTTGGCTACACCTTC
CDR3: CASSPPGQGRAFGYTF
V: TRBV18
D: TRBD1
J: TRBJ1-2

DNA: TGTGCCAGCAGCCCAAACCCGACTTACAATGAGCAGTTCTTC
CDR3: CASSPNPTYNEQFF
V: TRBV7-2
D: -
J: TRBJ2-1